Sequencing of this TCR beta chain was carried out in a study of beta chain features in type 1 diabetes. The study's findings and limits: Moderate yet significant TCRB CDR3 shortening was seen in Type 1 diabetes patients in all four CD4+ subsets. Type 1 diabetes patients had VDJ junctions that carried fewer insertions and more deletions. Patients' naive, central memory and Treg TCRB repertoires seemed closer to one another than those of healthy donors.

This clone occurred a few times. Its antigen is undetermined. The CDR3 is 13 residues long. The ends were cut back, 6 bases at V and 7 bases at J, with 18 bases in the middle. CDR1 SQVTM and CDR2 ANQGSEA come from the germline V gene. Expressed TCRB transcripts got sequenced, as all isolated RNA was reverse transcribed. Clones were sequenced by immunoSEQ multiplex PCR, and TCRdb holds only the in-frame ones, with some missing. The sample contains 300,000 or so clones, more than 13% of which appear only once. The sequence came from a young man with type 1 diabetes. The sample taken for sequencing was naive CD4+ T cells from blood. The V call is TRBV29-1, the J call TRBJ1-1; perhaps TRBD1 as D (5 bases). The CDR3 nucleotides read TGCAGCGTCCCAAATCAGGGAACTATTGAAGCTTTCTTT. Translating it yields CSVPNQGTIEAFF.